The T cell receptor (beta chain) under discussion was sequenced for a study of cytotoxic CD8 clonotypes in ibrutinib-treated CLL. Study results and limitations: Clonality was higher at ibrutinib response and returned toward baseline at progression. Few clonotypes were public, and these shrank or held steady under treatment.

A word on this clone: Its matching antigen is unknown.

Depths of 1 in 200,000 to 1 in 1 million T cells were the sequencing target. TCRdb keeps only in-frame clones here, not all; method: immunoSEQ multiplex PCR. The sample shows fewer than 80,000 clones, around three fifths of them seen only once. With 0 bases removed from V and 4 bases from J, the gap between germline ends came to 16 bases. CDR3 length equals 15 residues. The germline V gene has CDR1 GTSNPN and CDR2 SVGIG (reference sequence). The source was PBMCs, collected after 12 months of ibrutinib treatment. The V and J genes are TRBV30 and TRBJ2-7; D may be TRBD2 (6 bases). The TCR was taken from a human donor with chronic lymphocytic leukemia. The CDR3 here is CAWSVRGTFLYEQYF. Written as DNA, the CDR3 is TGTGCCTGGAGTGTACGGGGGACTTTCCTTTACGAGCAGTACTTC.